This T cell receptor beta chain was found in a study of blood T cell repertoires in COVID-19. There are 13 residues in the CDR3. Trimming removed 6 bases from V and 5 bases from J, with 11 bases in between. Germline values: CDR1 MNHEY, CDR2 SMNVEV (reference sequence). Per the authors' pipeline: It was from reference gene primer amplification that nucleated cell counts were estimated. Method: immunoSEQ multiplex PCR; TCRdb's copy keeps in-frame clones and lacks some. The DNA was the basis for D and trimming; V, J and clone size are from that table. In the table there are about 80,000 clones, 82% of which are singletons.

The gene calls are TRBV27 and TRBJ1-5; weak D call: TRBD1 (5 bases). Sequencing used peripheral blood. The sequence was collected from a woman between 70 and 85 years old with acute or convalescent COVID-19. The CDR3 is CASRRQPDQPQHF. DNA of the CDR3: TGTGCCAGCAGGAGACAGCCAGATCAGCCCCAGCATTTT.